One and the same sample provided the 23 T cell receptor beta chains below, sequenced in a study of cytomegalovirus exposure and HLA in healthy donors. The PCR made use of 60 Vbeta and 13 Jbeta primers. Profiling relied on immunoSEQ multiplex PCR, and the TCRdb table lists in-frame clones only, not all of them. The sample totals 100,000 to 150,000 clones. Sequenced material: PBMCs. The receptors originated from a man aged 18 to 29 in good health and CMV-seronegative.

The rearrangement joins TRBV10-3 to TRBJ1-1; the D is unclear. The germline V gene encodes CDR1 ENHRY and CDR2 SYGVKD. V gave up 0 bases and J gave up 0 bases, with 8 bases separating them. The CDR3 covers 15 residues. The CDR3 DNA is TGTGCCATCAGTGAGTCGGAGGGCCTGAACACTGAAGCTTTCTTT. Its translation: CAISESEGLNTEAFF.

The genes are TRBV19 and TRBJ2-3; 8 bases are shared with TRBD2. This CDR3 is built from 15 residues. J lost 6 bases, V lost 7 bases, and 12 bases had no gene match. Germline V lookup: CDR1 LNHDA, CDR2 SQIVND (reference sequence). The CDR3 spells CASMRRGALKDTQYF. In nucleotides, the CDR3 is TGTGCCAGTATGAGGCGGGGGGCCCTCAAGGATACGCAGTATTTT.

V usage is TRBV6-6 and J usage is TRBJ2-7; the match to TRBD1 covers 8 bases. CDR1 MNHNY and CDR2 SVGAGI come from the germline V gene (reference sequence). The CDR3 has 13 amino acids. J was trimmed by 7 bases and V by 7 bases; bases with no gene match: 9. As DNA, the CDR3 is TGTGCCAGCAAGTCGCAGGGGGCTAGGGAGCAGTACTTC. This translates into CASKSQGAREQYF.

J is TRBJ2-2 and V is TRBV5-6; possible D gene TRBD1, 6 bases. Trimming pared 4 bases from V and 0 bases from J, leaving 10 bases between. The CDR3 is made up of 15 amino acids. Germline lookup yields CDR1 SGHDT and CDR2 YYEEEE. This CDR3 is CASSTWGPNTGELFF. CDR3 DNA sequence: TGTGCCAGCAGCACGTGGGGGCCGAACACCGGGGAGCTGTTTTTT.

Here the CDR3 DNA reads TGTGCCATCAGTGAGGAAGGGGCAAATACGCAGTATTTT. As protein: CAISEEGANTQYF. The gene calls are TRBV10-3 and TRBJ2-3; D may be TRBD1 (5 bases). Trimming cost V 2 bases and J 7 bases, with 10 bases left between them. Germline CDR1 ENHRY, CDR2 SYGVKD. The CDR3 runs to 13 residues.

This chain uses TRBV6-1 with TRBJ1-5, with D possibly TRBD1 on 5 matching bases. The CDR3 sequence is 14 residues long. The germline V gene has CDR1 MNHNS and CDR2 SASEGT. The V end lost 1 base, the J end lost 5 bases, and 9 bases lay between the germline ends. CDR3 nucleotides: TGTGCCAGCAGTGAAGGGACAATAGATCAGCCCCAGCATTTT. Amino acids: CASSEGTIDQPQHF.

The chain couples TRBV6-6 to TRBJ1-5; no clear D. CDR1 and CDR2 (germline): MNHNY, SVGAGI (reference sequence). The V and J ends lost 8 bases and 1 base respectively, with 9 bases between them. CDR3 length equals 13 residues. This CDR3 is CASGQSSNQPQHF. The CDR3 DNA reads as TGTGCCAGCGGGCAGTCCAGCAATCAGCCCCAGCATTTT.

The chain uses TRBV27 and TRBJ1-4; maybe TRBD1 (5 bases). Germline V gene sequence: CDR1 MNHEY, CDR2 SMNVEV (reference sequence). Trimming took off 8 bases at V and 8 bases at J, with 18 bases between the two ends. CDR3 length equals 14 residues. In DNA form, the CDR3 reads TGTGCCAGCCGCGAACGGGGGGTGAGAGAAAAACTGTTTTTT. Its protein is CASRERGVREKLFF.

The genes are TRBV11-2 and TRBJ2-7; 8 bases match TRBD2. The CDR3 length is 15 residues. Unmatched junction bases numbered 11, after V lost 4 bases and J lost 6 bases. CDR1 SGHAT and CDR2 FQNNGV come from the germline V gene. The CDR3 nucleotides read TGTGCCAGCAGCTCCGGGAGGGCGGGAATAGGCGAGCAGTACTTC. Encoded protein: CASSSGRAGIGEQYF.

V usage is TRBV15 and J usage is TRBJ2-5; TRBD2 aligns across 13 bases. The CDR3 consists of 16 residues. V shed 5 bases, J shed 4 bases, and the junction held 7 bases outside the gene matches. Germline assignment: CDR1 LNHNV and CDR2 YYDKDF (reference sequence). CDR3 bases: TGTGCCACCAGCGCCCAGACTAGCGGGGGGAGAGAGACCCAGTACTTC. Amino acids: CATSAQTSGGRETQYF.

This rearrangement joins TRBV6-5 to TRBJ1-1; D possibly corresponds to TRBD1 (6 bases). Trimming took off 6 bases at V and 10 bases at J, with 21 bases between the two ends. This CDR3 is built from 14 residues. Germline V lookup: CDR1 MNHEY, CDR2 SVGAGI. CDR3 sequence: CASSPNGGPGRAFF. The CDR3 nucleotides are TGTGCCAGCAGCCCGAACGGGGGGCCGGGGCGAGCTTTCTTT.

The chain joins TRBV19 to TRBJ1-2, with a tentative D call TRBD1 (5 bases). Germline values: CDR1 LNHDA, CDR2 SQIVND (reference sequence). The ends were cut back, 5 bases at V and 4 bases at J, with 11 bases in the middle. The CDR3 is 13 amino acids. The CDR3 protein is CASSPQAPYGYTF. Here the CDR3 DNA reads TGTGCCAGTAGTCCACAGGCCCCCTATGGCTACACCTTC. Supplemented by reference TRBV19 and TRBJ1-2, the full variable domain reads DGGITQSPKYLFRKEGQNVTLSCEQNLNHDAMYWYRQDPGQGLRLIYYSQIVNDFQKGDIAEGYSVSREKKESFPLTVTSAQKNPTAFYLCASSPQAPYGYTFGSGTRLTVV.

The chain recombines TRBV5-1 with TRBJ1-6, with no clear D. The CDR3 totals 16 residues. The germline V gene encodes CDR1 SGHRS and CDR2 YFSETQ. The CDR3 DNA reads as TGCGCTAGGAGATCTCTACGGGAGTTGGGTAATTCACCCCTCCACTTT. Amino acid sequence: CARRSLRELGNSPLHF.

The chain couples TRBV18 to TRBJ2-5, with TRBD2 identical over 14 bases. Germline V gene sequence: CDR1 KGHSH, CDR2 LQKENI. With 5 bases clipped from V and 0 bases from J, the junction kept 8 bases outside the gene matches. There are 18 residues in the CDR3. CDR3 in amino acids: CASSSRTSGGSNQETQYF. The CDR3 region has the DNA TGTGCCAGCTCATCCCGGACTAGCGGGGGGAGCAACCAAGAGACCCAGTACTTC.

The V gene is TRBV21-1, the J gene TRBJ1-5; the D segment call TRBD1 is taken from the table without a DNA check. TRBV21-1 is annotated as a pseudogene. CDR3 length equals 15 residues. CDR3 nucleotides: TGTGCCAGCAGCAAAGGTAACAGGCCGAATCAGCCCCAGCATTTT. Its translation: CASSKGNRPNQPQHF.

The chain uses TRBV27 and TRBJ2-7; TRBD2 matches 7 bases. Germline V CDR1 and CDR2: MNHEY, SMNVEV (reference sequence). V dropped 6 bases and J dropped 2; count of bases not matched to a gene: 10. CDR3 length equals 15 residues. The CDR3 spells CASRSLGGNAYEQYF. As DNA, the CDR3 is TGTGCCAGCAGATCCCTGGGGGGGAACGCCTACGAGCAGTACTTC.

This chain joins TRBV5-1 and TRBJ1-1; D is unresolved. The CDR3 runs to 14 residues. In germline, CDR1 is SGHRS, CDR2 YFSETQ. The ends were cut back, 4 bases at V and 3 bases at J, with 13 bases in the middle. CDR3 sequence (DNA): TGCGCCAGCAGCCTTAGCGACGTCCACACTGAAGCTTTCTTT. This gives the protein CASSLSDVHTEAFF.

The chain carries TRBV4-1 and TRBJ1-1, with no clear D. The V gene lost 0 bases and the J gene lost 1 base, with 12 bases spanning the gap. This CDR3 contains 16 residues. CDR1 and CDR2 from the germline V gene are MGHRA and YSYEKL. The CDR3 bases are TGCGCCAGCAGCCAAGAGGCGAGGGTTGAGAACACTGAAGCTTTCTTT. It is translated as CASSQEARVENTEAFF.

This chain joins TRBV25-1 and TRBJ2-7; tentative D call: TRBD2 (6 bases). The CDR3 runs to 16 residues. CDR1 and CDR2 from the germline V gene are MGHDK and SYGVNS. V dropped 1 base and J dropped 2 bases, with 15 bases sitting between them. The CDR3 is CASSELAVGSAYEQYF. CDR3 DNA sequence: TGTGCCAGCAGTGAATTAGCGGTTGGGAGTGCCTACGAGCAGTACTTC.

The rearrangement joins TRBV27 to TRBJ1-2, with D possibly TRBD1 on 6 matching bases. The germline gives CDR1 MNHEY, CDR2 SMNVEV (reference sequence). V was trimmed by 7 bases and J by 2 bases, leaving 14 bases between them. This CDR3 has 14 amino acids. As DNA, the CDR3 is TGTGCCAGCACCAGAGCCGGGACAAACTATGGCTACACCTTC. It is translated as CASTRAGTNYGYTF.

The gene calls are TRBV5-1 and TRBJ2-5, with a weak D call TRBD2 (5 bases). This CDR3 has 15 residues. Germline CDR1 reads SGHRS; CDR2 reads YFSETQ. V was pared by 0 bases and J by 4 bases, with 13 bases between. The CDR3 region has the DNA TGCGCCAGCAGCTTGGGAGGGCAGGTCGGAGAGACCCAGTACTTC. Translating it yields CASSLGGQVGETQYF.

This chain connects TRBV19 to TRBJ2-7; D possibly corresponds to TRBD1 (5 bases). The germline V and J ends were trimmed by 0 bases and 5 bases, with 8 bases remaining between them. Germline V CDR1 and CDR2: LNHDA, SQIVND (reference sequence). The CDR3 extends over 13 amino acids. This chain's CDR3 is CASSIDFRDEQYF. CDR3 in DNA: TGTGCCAGTAGTATAGATTTCAGGGACGAGCAGTACTTC.

The chain joins TRBV29-1 to TRBJ1-1; D perhaps matches TRBD1 (6 bases). Trimming took 4 bases from V and 2 from J, leaving 17 bases between them. This CDR3 contains 15 residues. Germline CDR1 SQVTM, CDR2 ANQGSEA. The CDR3 DNA sequence: TGCAGCGTTGTAGGGGCGGCCAGGGGAAACACTGAAGCTTTCTTT. It yields the protein CSVVGAARGNTEAFF.